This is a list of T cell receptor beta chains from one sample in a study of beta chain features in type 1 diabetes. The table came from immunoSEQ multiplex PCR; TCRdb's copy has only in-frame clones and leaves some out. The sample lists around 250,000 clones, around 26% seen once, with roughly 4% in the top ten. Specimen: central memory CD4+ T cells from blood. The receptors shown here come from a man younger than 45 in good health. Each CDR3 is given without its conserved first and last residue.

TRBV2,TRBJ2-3,ASTLLPGGLTDTQY
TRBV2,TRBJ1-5,ASSTGQGNQPQH
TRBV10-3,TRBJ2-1,AIRIQGASRNEQF
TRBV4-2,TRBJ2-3,ASREGDTDTQY
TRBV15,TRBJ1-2,ATSRDNRVNYGYT
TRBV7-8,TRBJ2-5,ASSLARAGARETQY
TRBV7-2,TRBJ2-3,ASSKRSSTDTQY
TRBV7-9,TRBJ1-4,ASSLSETLTEKLF
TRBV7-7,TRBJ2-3,ASSTTPSGDTQY
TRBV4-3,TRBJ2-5,ASSQDPVGGEETQY
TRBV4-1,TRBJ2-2,ASSQETGRTGELF
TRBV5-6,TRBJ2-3,ASSRDRTDTQY
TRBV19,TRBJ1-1,ASRRSGTENTEAF
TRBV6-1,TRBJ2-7,ASSGGTGFYEQY
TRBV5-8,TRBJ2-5,ASSSGTSGREETQY
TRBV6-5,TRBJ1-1,ASSRQPYTEAF
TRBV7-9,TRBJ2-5,ASSSPWGAGETQY
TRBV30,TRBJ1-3,ACDQGMGNTIY
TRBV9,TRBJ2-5,ASSPNDRGYETQY
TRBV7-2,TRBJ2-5,ASSPSGGAGETQY
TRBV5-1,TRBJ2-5,ASSFVTGLGKTQY
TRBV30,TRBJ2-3,AWSLSSPDTQY
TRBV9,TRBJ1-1,ASSEDTEAF
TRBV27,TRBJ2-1,ASSPVTKSGSRYNEQF
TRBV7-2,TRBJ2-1,ASSGRTGVYNEQF
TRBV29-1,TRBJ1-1,SVRLWGTEAF
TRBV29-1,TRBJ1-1,SVIKGHTEAF
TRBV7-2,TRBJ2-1,ASSSGLPPQF
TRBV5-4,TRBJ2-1,ASSLPSGTASYNEQF
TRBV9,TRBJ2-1,ASSARDSWRNEQF
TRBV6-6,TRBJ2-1,ASSRTRGIDQNEQF
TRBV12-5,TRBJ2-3,ASGLAWGTDTQY
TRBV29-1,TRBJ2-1,SAPGKRSSEQF
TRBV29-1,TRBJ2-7,SVGDGSYEQY
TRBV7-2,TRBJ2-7,ASSPDGTRSYEQY
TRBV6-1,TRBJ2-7,ASNPRTEPTNEQY
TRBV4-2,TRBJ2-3,ASSLGPGGGTDTQY